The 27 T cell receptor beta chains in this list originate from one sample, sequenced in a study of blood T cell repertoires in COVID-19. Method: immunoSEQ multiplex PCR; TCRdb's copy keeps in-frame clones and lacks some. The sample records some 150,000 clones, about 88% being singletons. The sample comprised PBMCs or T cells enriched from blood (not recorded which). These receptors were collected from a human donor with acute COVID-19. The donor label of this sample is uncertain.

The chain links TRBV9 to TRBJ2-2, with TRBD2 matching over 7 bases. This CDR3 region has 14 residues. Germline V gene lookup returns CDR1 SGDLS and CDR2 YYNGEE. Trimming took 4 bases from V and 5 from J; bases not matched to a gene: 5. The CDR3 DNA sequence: TGTGCCAGCAGCCCATCGGGGGGAACCGGGGAGCTGTTTTTT. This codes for CASSPSGGTGELFF.

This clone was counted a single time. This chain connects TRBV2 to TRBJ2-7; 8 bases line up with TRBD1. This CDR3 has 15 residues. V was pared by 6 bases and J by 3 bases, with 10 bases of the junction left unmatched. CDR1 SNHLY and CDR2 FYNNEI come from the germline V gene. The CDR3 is CASRERTGFGYEQYF. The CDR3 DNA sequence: TGTGCCAGCAGGGAGCGGACAGGGTTTGGCTACGAGCAGTACTTC.

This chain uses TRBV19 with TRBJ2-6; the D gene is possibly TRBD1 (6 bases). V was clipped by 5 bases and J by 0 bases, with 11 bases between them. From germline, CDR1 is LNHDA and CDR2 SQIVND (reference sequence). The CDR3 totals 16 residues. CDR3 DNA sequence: TGTGCCAGTAGTCTCCGGACAGCCTCTGGGGCCAACGTCCTGACTTTC. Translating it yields CASSLRTASGANVLTF. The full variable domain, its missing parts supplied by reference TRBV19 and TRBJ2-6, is DGGITQSPKYLFRKEGQNVTLSCEQNLNHDAMYWYRQDPGQGLRLIYYSQIVNDFQKGDIAEGYSVSREKKESFPLTVTSAQKNPTAFYLCASSLRTASGANVLTFGAGSRLTVL.

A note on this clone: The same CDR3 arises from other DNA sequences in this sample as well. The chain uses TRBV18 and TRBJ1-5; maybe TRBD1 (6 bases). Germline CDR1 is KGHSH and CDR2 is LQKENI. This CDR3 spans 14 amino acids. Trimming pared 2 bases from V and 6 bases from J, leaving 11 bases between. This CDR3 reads CASSPAGAGQPQHF. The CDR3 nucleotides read TGTGCCAGCTCACCAGCGGGGGCTGGTCAGCCCCAGCATTTT.

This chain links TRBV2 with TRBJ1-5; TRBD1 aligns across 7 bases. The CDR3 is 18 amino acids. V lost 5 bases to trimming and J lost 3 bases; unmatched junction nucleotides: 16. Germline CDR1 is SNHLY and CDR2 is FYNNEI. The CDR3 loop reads CASSTKRGQGGINQPQHF. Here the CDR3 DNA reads TGTGCCAGCAGTACAAAGAGGGGTCAGGGGGGAATCAATCAGCCCCAGCATTTT.

CDR3 in amino acids: CASRATGTGIGETQYF. Here the CDR3 DNA reads TGTGCCAGCAGGGCGACCGGGACAGGGATTGGAGAGACCCAGTACTTC. This chain joins TRBV6-6 and TRBJ2-5; 9 bases are a match to TRBD1. CDR3 size: 16 residues. Losses at the gene ends were 6 bases for V and 4 bases for J; bases not matched to a gene: 12. Germline assignment: CDR1 MNHNY and CDR2 SVGAGI (reference sequence).

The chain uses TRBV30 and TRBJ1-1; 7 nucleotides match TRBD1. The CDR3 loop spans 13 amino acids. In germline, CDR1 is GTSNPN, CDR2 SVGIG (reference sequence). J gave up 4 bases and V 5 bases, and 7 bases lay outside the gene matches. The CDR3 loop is CAWAPSGGTEAFF. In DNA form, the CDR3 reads TGTGCCTGGGCTCCCTCAGGGGGCACTGAAGCTTTCTTT.

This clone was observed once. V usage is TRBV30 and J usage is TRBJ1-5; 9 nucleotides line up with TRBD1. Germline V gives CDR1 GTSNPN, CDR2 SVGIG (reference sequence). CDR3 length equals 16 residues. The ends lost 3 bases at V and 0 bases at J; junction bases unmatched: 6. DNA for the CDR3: TGTGCCTGGAGGGAAGGGACAGGGTCTAGCAATCAGCCCCAGCATTTT. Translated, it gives CAWREGTGSSNQPQHF.

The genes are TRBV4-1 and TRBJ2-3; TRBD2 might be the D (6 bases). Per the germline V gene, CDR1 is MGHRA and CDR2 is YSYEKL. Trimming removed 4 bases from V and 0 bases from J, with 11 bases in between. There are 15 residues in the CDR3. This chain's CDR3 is CASSPLGLSTDTQYF. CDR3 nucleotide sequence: TGCGCCAGCAGCCCCTTGGGACTGAGCACAGATACGCAGTATTTT.

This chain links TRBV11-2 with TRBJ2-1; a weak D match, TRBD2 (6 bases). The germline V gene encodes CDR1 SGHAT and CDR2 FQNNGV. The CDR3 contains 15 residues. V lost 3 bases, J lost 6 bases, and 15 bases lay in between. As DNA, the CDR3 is TGTGCCAGCAGCTTTCGGGGCGGGGACCTCAATGAGCAGTTCTTC. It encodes CASSFRGGDLNEQFF.

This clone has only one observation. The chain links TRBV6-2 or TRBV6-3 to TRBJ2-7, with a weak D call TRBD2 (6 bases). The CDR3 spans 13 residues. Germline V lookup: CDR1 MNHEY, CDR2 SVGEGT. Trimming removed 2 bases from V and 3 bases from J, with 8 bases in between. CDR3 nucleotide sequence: TGTGCCAGCAGTTACGGGCGGGGCTACGAGCAGTACTTC. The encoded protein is CASSYGRGYEQYF.

The CDR3 protein is CASSQAVPGQVNTEAFF. In DNA form, the CDR3 reads TGCGCCAGCAGCCAAGCCGTCCCGGGACAGGTGAACACTGAAGCTTTCTTT. The rearrangement uses TRBV4-1 and TRBJ1-1; 8 bases are shared with TRBD1. The germline V gene has CDR1 MGHRA and CDR2 YSYEKL. This CDR3 region has 17 residues. Unmatched junction bases numbered 7, after V lost 1 base and J lost 0 bases.

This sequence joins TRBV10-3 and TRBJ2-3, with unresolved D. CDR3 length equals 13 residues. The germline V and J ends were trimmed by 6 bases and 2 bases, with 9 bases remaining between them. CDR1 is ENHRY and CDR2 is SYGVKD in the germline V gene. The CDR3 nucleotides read TGTGCCATCAGCTCCCTCCCCACAGATACGCAGTATTTT. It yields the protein CAISSLPTDTQYF.

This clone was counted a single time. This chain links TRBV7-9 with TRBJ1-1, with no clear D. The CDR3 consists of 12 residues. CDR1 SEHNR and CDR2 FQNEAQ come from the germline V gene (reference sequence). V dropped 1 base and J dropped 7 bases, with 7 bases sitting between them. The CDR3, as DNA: TGTGCCAGCAGCTTAGACCAGATTGAAGCTTTCTTT. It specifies CASSLDQIEAFF. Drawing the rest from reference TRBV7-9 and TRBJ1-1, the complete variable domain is DTGVSQNPRHKITKRGQNVTFRCDPISEHNRLYWYRQTLGQGPEFLTYFQNEAQLEKSRLLSDRFSAERPKGSFSTLEIQRTEQGDSAMYLCASSLDQIEAFFGQGTRLTVV.

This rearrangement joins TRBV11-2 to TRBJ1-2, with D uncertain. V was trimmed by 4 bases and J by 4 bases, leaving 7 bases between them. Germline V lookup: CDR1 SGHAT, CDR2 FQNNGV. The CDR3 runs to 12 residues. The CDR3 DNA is TGTGCCAGCAGCTCCTCTATCTATGGCTACACCTTC. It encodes CASSSSIYGYTF. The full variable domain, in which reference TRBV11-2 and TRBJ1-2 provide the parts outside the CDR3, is EAGVAQSPRYKIIEKRQSVAFWCNPISGHATLYWYQQILGQGPKLLIQFQNNGVVDDSQLPKDRFSAERLKGVDSTLKIQPAKLEDSAVYLCASSSSIYGYTFGSGTRLTVV.

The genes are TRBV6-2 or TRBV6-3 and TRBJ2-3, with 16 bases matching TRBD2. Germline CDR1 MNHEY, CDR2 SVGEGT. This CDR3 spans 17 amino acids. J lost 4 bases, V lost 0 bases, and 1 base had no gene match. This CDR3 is CASSYSGLAGGPDTQYF. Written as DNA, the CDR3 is TGTGCCAGCAGTTACTCGGGACTAGCGGGGGGGCCAGATACGCAGTATTTT.

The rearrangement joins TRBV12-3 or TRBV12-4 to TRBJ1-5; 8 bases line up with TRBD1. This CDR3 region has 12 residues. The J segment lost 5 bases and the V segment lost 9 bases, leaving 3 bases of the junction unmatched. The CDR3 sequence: CASGTGDQPQHF. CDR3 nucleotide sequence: TGTGCCAGTGGGACAGGTGATCAGCCCCAGCATTTT.

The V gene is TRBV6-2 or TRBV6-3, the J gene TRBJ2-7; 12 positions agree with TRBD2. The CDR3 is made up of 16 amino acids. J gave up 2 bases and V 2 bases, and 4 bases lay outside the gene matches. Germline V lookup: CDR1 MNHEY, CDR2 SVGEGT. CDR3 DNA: TGTGCCAGCAGTTACGAGGCTAGCGGGGGGGCCTACGAGCAGTACTTC. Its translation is CASSYEASGGAYEQYF.

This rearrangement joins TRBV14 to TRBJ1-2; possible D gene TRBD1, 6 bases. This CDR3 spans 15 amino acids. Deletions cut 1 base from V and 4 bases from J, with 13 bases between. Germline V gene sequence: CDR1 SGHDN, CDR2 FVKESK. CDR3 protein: CASSQVAGASYGYTF. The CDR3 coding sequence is TGTGCCAGCAGCCAAGTGGCGGGGGCTTCCTATGGCTACACCTTC. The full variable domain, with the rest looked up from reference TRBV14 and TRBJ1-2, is EAGVTQFPSHSVIEKGQTVTLRCDPISGHDNLYWYRRVMGKEIKFLLHFVKESKQDESGMPNNRFLAERTGGTYSTLKVQPAELEDSGVYFCASSQVAGASYGYTFGSGTRLTVV.

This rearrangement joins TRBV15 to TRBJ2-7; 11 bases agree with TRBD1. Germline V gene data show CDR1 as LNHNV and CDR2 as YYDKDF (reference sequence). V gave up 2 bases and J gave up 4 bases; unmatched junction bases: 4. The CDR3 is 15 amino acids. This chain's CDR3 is CATSRPGQGGYEQYF. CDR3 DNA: TGTGCCACCAGCAGACCGGGACAGGGGGGATACGAGCAGTACTTC.

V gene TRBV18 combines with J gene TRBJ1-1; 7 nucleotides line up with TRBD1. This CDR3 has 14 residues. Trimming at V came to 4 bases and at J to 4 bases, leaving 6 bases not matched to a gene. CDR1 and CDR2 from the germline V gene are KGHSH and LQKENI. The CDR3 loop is CASSLSQGTTEAFF. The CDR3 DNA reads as TGTGCCAGCTCACTCTCACAGGGGACCACTGAAGCTTTCTTT.

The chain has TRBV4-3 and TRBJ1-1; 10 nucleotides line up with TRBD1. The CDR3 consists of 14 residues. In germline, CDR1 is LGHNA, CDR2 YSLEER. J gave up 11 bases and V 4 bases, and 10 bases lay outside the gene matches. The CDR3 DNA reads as TGCGCCAGCAGCCCCACGACAGGGGGCACTTCTGCTTTCTTT. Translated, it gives CASSPTTGGTSAFF.

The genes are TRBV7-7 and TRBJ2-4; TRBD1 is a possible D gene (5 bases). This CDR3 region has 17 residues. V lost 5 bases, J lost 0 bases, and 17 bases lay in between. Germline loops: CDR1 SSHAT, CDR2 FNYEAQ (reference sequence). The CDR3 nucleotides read TGTGCCAGCAGCCTCCCGGTAGGACACCTAGCCAAAAACATTCAGTACTTC. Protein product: CASSLPVGHLAKNIQYF.

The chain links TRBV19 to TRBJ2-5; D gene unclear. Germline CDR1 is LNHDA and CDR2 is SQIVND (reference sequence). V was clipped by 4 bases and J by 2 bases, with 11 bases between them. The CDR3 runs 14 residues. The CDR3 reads CASSKVGLQETQYF. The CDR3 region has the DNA TGTGCCAGTAGTAAGGTGGGCCTACAAGAGACCCAGTACTTC.

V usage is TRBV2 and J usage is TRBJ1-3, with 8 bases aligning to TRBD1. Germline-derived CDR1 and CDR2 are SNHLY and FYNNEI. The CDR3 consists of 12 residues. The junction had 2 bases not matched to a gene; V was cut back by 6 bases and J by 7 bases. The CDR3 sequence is CASRDRVNTIYF. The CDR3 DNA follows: TGTGCCAGCAGGGACAGGGTCAACACCATATATTTT.

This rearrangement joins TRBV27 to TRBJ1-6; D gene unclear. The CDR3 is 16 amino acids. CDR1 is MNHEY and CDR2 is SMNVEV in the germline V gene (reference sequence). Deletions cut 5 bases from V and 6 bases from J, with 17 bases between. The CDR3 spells CASSPRSGPANSPLHF. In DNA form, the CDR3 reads TGTGCCAGCAGTCCACGCTCGGGTCCTGCTAATTCACCCCTCCACTTT.

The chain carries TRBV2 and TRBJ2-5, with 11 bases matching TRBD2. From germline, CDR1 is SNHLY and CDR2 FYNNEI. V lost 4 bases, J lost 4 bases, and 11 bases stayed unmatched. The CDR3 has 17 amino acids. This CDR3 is CASSATSGGLSGETQYF. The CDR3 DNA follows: TGTGCCAGCAGTGCTACTAGCGGGGGACTTTCCGGAGAGACCCAGTACTTC.